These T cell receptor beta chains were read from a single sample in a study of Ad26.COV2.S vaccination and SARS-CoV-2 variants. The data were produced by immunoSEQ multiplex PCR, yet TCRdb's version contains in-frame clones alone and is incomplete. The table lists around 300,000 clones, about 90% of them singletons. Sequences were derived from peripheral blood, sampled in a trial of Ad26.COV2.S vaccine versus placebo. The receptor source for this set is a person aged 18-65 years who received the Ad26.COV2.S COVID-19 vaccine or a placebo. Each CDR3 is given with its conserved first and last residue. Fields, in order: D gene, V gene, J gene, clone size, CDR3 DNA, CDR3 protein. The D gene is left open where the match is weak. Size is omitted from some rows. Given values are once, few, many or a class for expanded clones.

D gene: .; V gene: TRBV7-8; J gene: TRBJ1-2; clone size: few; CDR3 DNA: TGTGCCAGCAGCCCTGACAGCGCCGCTAACTATGGCTACACCTTC; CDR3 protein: CASSPDSAANYGYTF
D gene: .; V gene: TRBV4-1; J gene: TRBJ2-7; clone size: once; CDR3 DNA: TGCGCCAGCAGCCAGCCGTATGAGAGGGGACGCGAGCAGTACTTC; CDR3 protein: CASSQPYERGREQYF
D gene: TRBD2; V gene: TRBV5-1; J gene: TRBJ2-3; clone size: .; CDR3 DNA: TGCGCCAGCTTCGATCTTAGCGGGGGGGACACAGATACGCAGTATTTT; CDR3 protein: CASFDLSGGDTDTQYF
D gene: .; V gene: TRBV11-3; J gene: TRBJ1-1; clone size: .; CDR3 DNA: TGTGCCAGCAGCGTCGATAACACTGAAGCTTTCTTT; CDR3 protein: CASSVDNTEAFF
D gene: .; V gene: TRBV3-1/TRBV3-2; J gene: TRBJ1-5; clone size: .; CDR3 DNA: TGTGCCAGTCCCCTCAGGGGCTGTAGCAATCAGCCCCAGCATTTT; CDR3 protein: CASPLRGCSNQPQHF
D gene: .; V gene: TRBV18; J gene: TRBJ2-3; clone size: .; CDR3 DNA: TGTGCCAGCTCAACCAGAACCAGGGAAGGCGATACGCAGTATTTT; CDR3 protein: CASSTRTREGDTQYF
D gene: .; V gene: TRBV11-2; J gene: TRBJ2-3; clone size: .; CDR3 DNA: TGTGCCAGCAGCTTAACGGGGGCCCGCACAGATACGCAGTATTTT; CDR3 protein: CASSLTGARTDTQYF
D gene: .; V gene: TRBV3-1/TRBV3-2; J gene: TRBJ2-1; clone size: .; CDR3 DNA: TGTGCCAGCAGCCAGGTGTACAATGAGCAGTTCTTC; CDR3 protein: CASSQVYNEQFF
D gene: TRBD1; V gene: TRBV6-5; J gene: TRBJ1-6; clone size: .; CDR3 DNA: TGTGCCAGCAGCCGCGGGACAGACTATAATTCACCCCTCCACTTT; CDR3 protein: CASSRGTDYNSPLHF
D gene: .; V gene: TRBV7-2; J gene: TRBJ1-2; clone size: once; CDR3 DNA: TGTGCCAGCAGCTCCCGGGATTGGGGTGGTCATGGCTACACCTTC; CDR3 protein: CASSSRDWGGHGYTF
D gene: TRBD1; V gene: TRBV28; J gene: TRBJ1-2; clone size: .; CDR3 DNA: TGTGCCAGCAGGTCGGGACAGAGATATGGCTACACCTTC; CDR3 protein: CASRSGQRYGYTF
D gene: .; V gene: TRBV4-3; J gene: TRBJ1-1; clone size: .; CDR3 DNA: TGCGCCAGCAGCCAAGGAAAAGAACAGAACACTGAAGCTTTCTTT; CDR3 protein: CASSQGKEQNTEAFF
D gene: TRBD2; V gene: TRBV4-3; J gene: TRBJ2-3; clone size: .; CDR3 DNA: TGCGCCAGCAGCCAAGAGCTAGCGGGAGGTTGGTCAGATACGCAGTATTTT; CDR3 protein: CASSQELAGGWSDTQYF
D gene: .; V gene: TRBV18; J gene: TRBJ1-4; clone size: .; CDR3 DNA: TGTGCCAGCTCACCCGGAAGCGGTATAGAAAAACTGTTTTTT; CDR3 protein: CASSPGSGIEKLFF
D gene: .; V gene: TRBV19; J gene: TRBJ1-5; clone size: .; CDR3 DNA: TGTGCCAGTAGTAAATACGAGGGCCAGCCCCAGCATTTT; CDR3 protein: CASSKYEGQPQHF
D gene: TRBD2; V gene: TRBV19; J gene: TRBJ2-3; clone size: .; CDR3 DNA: TGTGCCAGTAGTAACGTAGCGGGCCCAATCTTTAGCACAGATACGCAGTATTTT; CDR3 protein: CASSNVAGPIFSTDTQYF
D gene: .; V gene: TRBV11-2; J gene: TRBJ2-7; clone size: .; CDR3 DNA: TGTGCCAGCAGTACCCCTAGACAGCGAAAAGGCTCCTACGAGCAGTACTTC; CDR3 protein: CASSTPRQRKGSYEQYF
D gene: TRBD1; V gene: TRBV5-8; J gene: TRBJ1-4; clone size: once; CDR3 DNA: TGTGCCAGCAGCTTTGGCAGGGGGCGAGAAAAACTGTTTTTT; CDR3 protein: CASSFGRGREKLFF
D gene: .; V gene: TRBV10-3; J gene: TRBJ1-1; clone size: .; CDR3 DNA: TGTGCCATCAGTTCCAGGCAGGGAAGGACTGAAGCTTTCTTT; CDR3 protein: CAISSRQGRTEAFF
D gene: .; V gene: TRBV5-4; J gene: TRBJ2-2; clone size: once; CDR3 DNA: TGTGCCAGCAGCCTAGGACTCCGGGGCCCTACCTCGACCGGGGAGCTGTTTTTT; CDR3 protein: CASSLGLRGPTSTGELFF
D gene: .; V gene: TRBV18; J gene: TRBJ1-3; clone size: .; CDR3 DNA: TGTGCCAGCTCACCACTCCCAGGACAGTCATCTGGAAACACCATATATTTT; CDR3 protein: CASSPLPGQSSGNTIYF
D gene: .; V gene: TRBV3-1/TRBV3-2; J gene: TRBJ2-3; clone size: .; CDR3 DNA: TGTGCCAGCAGCCACCACCCAGATACGCAGTATTTT; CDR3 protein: CASSHHPDTQYF
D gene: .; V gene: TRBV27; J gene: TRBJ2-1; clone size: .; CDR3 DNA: TGTGCCAGCAGTGGAGCCCCTAGAAAAACATACAATGAGCAGTTCTTC; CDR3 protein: CASSGAPRKTYNEQFF
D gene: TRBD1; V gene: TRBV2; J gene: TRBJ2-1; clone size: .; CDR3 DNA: TGTGCCAGCAGGGGACAGAGCAATGAGCAGTTCTTC; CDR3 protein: CASRGQSNEQFF
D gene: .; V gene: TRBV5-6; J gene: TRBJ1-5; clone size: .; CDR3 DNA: TGTGCCAGCAGCTTGGCAGGGGAGAGGTGGCCCCAGCATTTT; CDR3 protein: CASSLAGERWPQHF
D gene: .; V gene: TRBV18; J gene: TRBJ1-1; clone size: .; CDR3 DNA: TGTGCCAGCTCACCGGCGGGGCGGACTGAAGCTTTCTTT; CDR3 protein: CASSPAGRTEAFF
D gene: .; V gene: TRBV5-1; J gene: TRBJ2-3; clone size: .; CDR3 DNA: TGCGCCAGCAGCTTGAGCGACGGCGGAGATACGCAGTATTTT; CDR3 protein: CASSLSDGGDTQYF
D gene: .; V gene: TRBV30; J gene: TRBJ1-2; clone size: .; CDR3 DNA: TGTGCCTGGAGTGTGTGGCAGGGGGGCTACACCTTC; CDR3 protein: CAWSVWQGGYTF
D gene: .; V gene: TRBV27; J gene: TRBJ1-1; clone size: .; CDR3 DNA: TGTGCCAGCAGCTGGATGGCCAACACTGAAGCTTTCTTT; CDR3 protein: CASSWMANTEAFF
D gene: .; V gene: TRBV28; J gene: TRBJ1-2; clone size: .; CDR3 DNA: TGTGCCAGCACTACTGAGGGTCGGGAGGCTAGCTATGGCTACACCTTC; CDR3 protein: CASTTEGREASYGYTF
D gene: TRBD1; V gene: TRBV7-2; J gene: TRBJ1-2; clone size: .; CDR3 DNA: TGTGCCAGCAGCACCGGGACAGGGTCCAGGACCTTC; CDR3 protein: CASSTGTGSRTF
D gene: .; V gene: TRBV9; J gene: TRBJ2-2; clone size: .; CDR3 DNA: TGTGCCAGCAGCGTAGACACCGGGGAGCTGTTTTTT; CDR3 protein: CASSVDTGELFF
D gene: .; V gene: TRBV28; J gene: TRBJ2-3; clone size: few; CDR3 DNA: TGTGCCAGCAGTCCCCCTATGAGTTTT; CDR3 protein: CASSPPMSF
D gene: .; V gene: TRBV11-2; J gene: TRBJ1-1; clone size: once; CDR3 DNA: TGTGCCAGCAGCCCCGGGGGTGGAGGGACCGAAGCTTTCTTT; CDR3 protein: CASSPGGGGTEAFF
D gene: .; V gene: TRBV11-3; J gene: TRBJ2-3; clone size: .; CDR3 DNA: TGTGCCAGCAGCTTAGAGTTAGATACGCAGTATTTT; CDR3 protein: CASSLELDTQYF
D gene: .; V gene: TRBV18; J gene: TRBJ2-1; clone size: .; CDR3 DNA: TGTGCCAGCTCACCAATGTCGGGGTGGGTGACGGTGAATGAGCAGTTCTTC; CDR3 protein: CASSPMSGWVTVNEQFF
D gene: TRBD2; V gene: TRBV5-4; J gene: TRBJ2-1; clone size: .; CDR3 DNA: TGTGCCAGTGGAGCGGGACTAGCGGGAGGGATATCCTACAATGAGCAGTTCTTC; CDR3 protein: CASGAGLAGGISYNEQFF
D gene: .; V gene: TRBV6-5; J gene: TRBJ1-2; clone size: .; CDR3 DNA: TGTGCCAGCAGTTACTCACAGGGATGGGTTGATGGCTACACCTTC; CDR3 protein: CASSYSQGWVDGYTF
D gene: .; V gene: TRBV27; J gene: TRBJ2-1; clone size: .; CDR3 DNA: TGTGCCAGCAGTTTTGCGGCCAATGAGCAGTTCTTC; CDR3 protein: CASSFAANEQFF